These 23 T cell receptor beta chains share one sample of origin, sequenced in a study of T cells in Graves' hyperthyroidism and ophthalmopathy. Amplified regions were TCR beta CDR3 sequences from RNA transcripts. The TCR CDR3 was amplified in a first-round RT-PCR using the HTBI primer set. One entry per CDR3 protein results from TCRdb running MiXCR on the multiplex PCR reads. The sample records about 560,000 distinct CDR3 sequences, over 15% being singletons. The sample consisted of blood. The receptors stem from a woman aged 18-29 years with Graves' hyperthyroidism.

This clonotype was seen many times. The rearrangement uses TRBV7-2 and TRBJ2-7, with D possibly being TRBD2 (7 bases). V was clipped by 11 bases and J by 7 bases, with 27 bases between them. Germline CDR1 reads SGHTA; CDR2 reads FQGNSA. CDR3 size: 15 residues. The CDR3 DNA sequence: TGTGCCGGAGGGGGGGAACCGAACCTGGCGGGAGAGCAGTACTTC. It encodes CAGGGEPNLAGEQYF. Combining the CDR3 with reference TRBV7-2 and TRBJ2-7 gives the whole variable domain GAGVSQSPSNKVTEKGKDVELRCDPISGHTALYWYRQSLGQGLEFLIYFQGNSAPDKSGLPSDRFSAERTGGSVSTLTIQRTQQEDSAVYLCAGGGEPNLAGEQYFGPGTRLTVT.

This clonotype was counted many times. The chain carries TRBV10-1 and TRBJ2-1; 10 nucleotides match TRBD2. J was trimmed by 7 bases and V by 6 bases; bases with no gene match: 9. This CDR3 is 15 amino acids long. CDR1 and CDR2 (germline): WNHNN, SYGVQD (reference sequence). The CDR3 spells CASSRGTSEINEQFF. In nucleotides, the CDR3 is TGCGCCAGCAGCCGCGGGACTAGCGAGATAAATGAGCAGTTCTTC.

The V call is TRBV29-1, the J call TRBJ2-2; 9 positions match TRBD1. Germline trimming cut 4 bases from V and 5 bases from J; bases unmatched to any gene: 2. CDR3 size: 13 residues. Germline lookup yields CDR1 SQVTM and CDR2 ANQGSEA. CDR3 coding DNA: TGCAGCGTTGGACAGGGGGTGACCGGGGAGCTGTTTTTT. Protein product: CSVGQGVTGELFF.

This clonotype was seen only a few times. This sequence joins TRBV20-1 and TRBJ2-2; 9 bases are shared with TRBD2. The CDR3 length is 15 residues. Germline lookup yields CDR1 DFQATT and CDR2 SNEGSKA (reference sequence). With V trimmed by 5 bases and J by 1 base, 5 bases remained unmatched. The CDR3 nucleotides read TGCAGTGCTGTAAGCGGGAGGCAGAACACCGGGGAGCTGTTTTTT. The encoded protein is CSAVSGRQNTGELFF.

This clonotype occurred many times. V is TRBV7-9 and J is TRBJ2-2; 7 bases are a match to TRBD2. Germline loops: CDR1 SEHNR, CDR2 FQNEAQ (reference sequence). V shed 0 bases and J 0 bases; nucleotides not matched to a gene: 1. The CDR3 is 16 amino acids. CDR3: CASSLASGTNTGELFF. The CDR3 region has the DNA TGTGCCAGCAGCTTAGCGAGCGGGACGAACACCGGGGAGCTGTTTTTT.

This clonotype was detected ten times or more. CDR3 sequence reads: CASSPAGGYGYTF. CDR3 nucleotide sequence: TGTGCCAGCAGTCCGGCAGGGGGCTATGGCTACACCTTC. The chain carries TRBV28 and TRBJ1-2, with 7 bases matching TRBD1. The junction had 4 bases not matched to a gene; V was cut back by 5 bases and J by 4 bases. The CDR3 contains 13 residues. Per the germline V gene, CDR1 is MDHEN and CDR2 is SYDVKM.

The rearrangement joins TRBV11-2 to TRBJ1-2; D remains unclear. Trimming pared 1 base from V and 8 bases from J, leaving 8 bases between. This CDR3 region has 12 residues. CDR1 is SGHAT and CDR2 is FQNNGV in the germline V gene. Written as DNA, the CDR3 is TGTGCCAGCAGCTTAGGTTTAACCGGCTACACCTTC. This sequence encodes CASSLGLTGYTF.

This rearrangement joins TRBV12-3 or TRBV12-4 to TRBJ2-1, with 7 bases that match TRBD2. V lost 5 bases and J lost 2; bases outside the gene matches: 12. The CDR3 runs 17 residues. In DNA, the CDR3 is TGTGCCAGCAGTCCCCGTACTGGGCGGGGGACCTACAATGAGCAGTTCTTC. The encoded protein is CASSPRTGRGTYNEQFF.

The chain is built from TRBV13 and TRBJ1-2; D gene unclear. The germline V and J ends were trimmed by 2 bases and 6 bases, with 10 bases remaining between them. The germline V gene encodes CDR1 PRHDT and CDR2 FYEKMQ (reference sequence). The CDR3 consists of 13 residues. CDR3 region: CASSLLTTDGYTF. For the CDR3, the DNA is TGTGCCAGCAGCTTATTGACTACAGATGGCTACACCTTC.

This clonotype was seen ten or more times. The chain links TRBV6-1 to TRBJ1-1; D not resolved. The CDR3 length is 15 residues. The germline V gene has CDR1 MNHNS and CDR2 SASEGT. V lost 8 bases and J lost 3, with 19 bases in between. CDR3 residues: CASVASGTIYTEAFF. The CDR3 nucleotides read TGTGCCAGCGTCGCCTCTGGCACTATATACACTGAAGCTTTCTTT.

In its sample, this clonotype was seen many times. The CDR3 region has the DNA TGTGCCAGCTCACCACCTTCTGCGGTCCTGAGGACCCAGTACTTC. Protein: CASSPPSAVLRTQYF. This chain uses TRBV18 with TRBJ2-5; D not resolved. Germline V gene sequence: CDR1 KGHSH, CDR2 LQKENI. V dropped 0 bases and J dropped 7 bases, with 15 bases sitting between them. This CDR3 has 15 residues.

This sequence joins TRBV10-2 and TRBJ1-1; D call uncertain. Trimming stripped 0 bases from V and 3 bases from J, with 14 bases between. Germline loops: CDR1 WSHSY, CDR2 SAAADI. CDR3 size: 16 residues. The CDR3 loop is CASSESKGNLDTEAFF. The CDR3 DNA sequence: TGCGCCAGCAGTGAGTCGAAAGGGAATCTAGACACTGAAGCTTTCTTT.

In this sample, this clonotype turned up a few times. The V gene is TRBV28, the J gene TRBJ2-5; perhaps TRBD2 as D (5 bases). The CDR3 length is 13 residues. V dropped 4 bases and J dropped 5 bases, with 11 bases sitting between them. Germline lookup yields CDR1 MDHEN and CDR2 SYDVKM. Here the CDR3 DNA reads TGTGCCAGCAGTTGGAGGACGCGGGAGACCCAGTACTTC. Protein product: CASSWRTRETQYF.

As regards this clonotype: This may come from a read error, since a much larger clone is one base off. The gene calls are TRBV9 and TRBJ2-2; D is unresolved. CDR3 length: 14 residues. V was shortened by 0 bases and J by 1 base, with 4 bases between the two germline ends. Germline CDR1 and CDR2: SGDLS and YYNGEE. The CDR3 spells CASSVDGNTGELFF. The CDR3 DNA sequence: TGTGCCAGCAGCGTAGACGGGAACACCGGGGAGCTGTTTTTT.

This clonotype was seen a few times. V and J are TRBV28 and TRBJ2-1; 7 bases agree with TRBD2. Germline values: CDR1 MDHEN, CDR2 SYDVKM. V was pared by 7 bases and J by 8 bases, with 14 bases of the junction left unmatched. There are 15 residues in the CDR3. CDR3 sequence (DNA): TGTGCCAGCAACCCCGGATGGGGAGGGCGGGATGAGCAGTTCTTC. This sequence encodes CASNPGWGGRDEQFF. Filled out from reference TRBV28 and TRBJ2-1, the complete variable domain reads DVKVTQSSRYLVKRTGEKVFLECVQDMDHENMFWYRQDPGLGLRLIYFSYDVKMKEKGDIPEGYSVSREKKERFSLILESASTNQTSMYLCASNPGWGGRDEQFFGPGTRLTVL.

This clonotype came up many times. The chain has TRBV20-1 and TRBJ2-7; TRBD2 aligns across 7 bases. This CDR3 is 15 amino acids long. Germline assignment: CDR1 DFQATT and CDR2 SNEGSKA (reference sequence). J lost 6 bases, V lost 1 base, and 12 bases had no gene match. The CDR3: CSARARAGDGLEQYF. CDR3 bases: TGCAGTGCTAGAGCGAGGGCGGGAGATGGGCTCGAGCAGTACTTC.

This clonotype was counted between two and nine times. A much larger clone differs from this one at a single base, so this may be a read error. V is TRBV29-1 and J is TRBJ1-1; maybe TRBD1 (6 bases). Germline-derived CDR1 and CDR2 are SQVTM and ANQGSEA. The V end was cut by 7 bases, the J end by 6 bases, with 21 bases between. This CDR3 comprises 14 residues. The CDR3 region has the DNA TGCAGCGCCAACCCCAGGGGTAGAAACGCTGAAGCTTTCTTT. This gives the protein CSANPRGRNAEAFF.

This clonotype was observed many times. The V gene is TRBV20-1, the J gene TRBJ1-1; 10 nucleotides align to TRBD1. Unmatched junction bases numbered 1, after V lost 0 bases and J lost 3 bases. Germline V CDR1 and CDR2: DFQATT, SNEGSKA (reference sequence). CDR3 length: 14 residues. This CDR3 is CSARDGQGDTEAFF. DNA of the CDR3: TGCAGTGCTAGAGATGGACAGGGGGACACTGAAGCTTTCTTT.

This clonotype occurred a few times. The genes are TRBV4-1 and TRBJ1-1; D remains ambiguous. CDR3 length: 13 residues. The germline CDR1 and CDR2 sequences are MGHRA and YSYEKL. V lost 1 base to trimming and J lost 3 bases, with 6 bases between them. DNA of the CDR3: TGCGCCAGCAGCCAAGGAGGGTACACTGAAGCTTTCTTT. Protein sequence: CASSQGGYTEAFF.

This clonotype showed up many times. The chain uses TRBV2 and TRBJ1-4, with D tentatively TRBD1 (6 bases). Germline CDR1 reads SNHLY; CDR2 reads FYNNEI. The CDR3 has 14 residues. V was trimmed by 6 bases and J by 6 bases, leaving 14 bases between them. As DNA, the CDR3 is TGTGCCAGCAGGAGCAGGGGTTTGGATGAAAAACTGTTTTTT. Its protein is CASRSRGLDEKLFF.

This clonotype was found a few times. The chain carries TRBV29-1 and TRBJ2-3, with D possibly matching TRBD2 (5 bases). This CDR3 is 11 amino acids long. The V gene lost 5 bases and the J gene lost 5 bases, with 8 bases spanning the gap. Germline-derived CDR1 and CDR2 are SQVTM and ANQGSEA. The CDR3, as DNA: TGCAGCGTTAGAAGCGGAGATACGCAGTATTTT. Translation gives CSVRSGDTQYF.

This clonotype was seen repeatedly, ten times or more. The CDR3 nucleotides read TGTGCCAGCAGTGGCAGGGACAGGTGGAATCAGCCCCAGCATTTT. This translates into CASSGRDRWNQPQHF. The chain couples TRBV2 to TRBJ1-5, with TRBD1 matching 8 bases. The germline gives CDR1 SNHLY, CDR2 FYNNEI. V trimming: 4 bases; J trimming: 4 bases; junction bases outside the gene matches: 6. This CDR3 is 15 amino acids long.

This clonotype was recorded at least ten times. The chain combines TRBV28 with TRBJ1-2; D might be TRBD1 (5 bases). The CDR3 loop spans 15 amino acids. Germline V gene data show CDR1 as MDHEN and CDR2 as SYDVKM. Trimming took off 1 base at V and 3 bases at J, with 12 bases between the two ends. CDR3 amino acids: CASSLSGRVDYGYTF. The CDR3 DNA is TGTGCCAGCAGTTTATCAGGCAGGGTGGACTATGGCTACACCTTC.